One T cell receptor beta chain is described in this entry. This clonotype showed up just a few times. Its antigen specificity is not known. No base qualities exist here, and no much larger clone lies one base off it. These data belong to a study of naive and memory T cell subsets (dated by TCRdb to about 2017). About the study as a whole: The figure summarizing the skin biopsy and whole blood samples listed about ten blood donors, 7 tuberculin skin test biopsies and 3 saline control biopsies. PCR2 was typically run as a SYBR Green qPCR and stopped at a set threshold, although low-input samples could use end-point PCR of roughly 6 cycles instead.

The library relied on UMI-ligation and nested PCR. The ligated cDNA was amplified in four rounds of PCR with nested alpha and beta constant region primers together with the SP2 primer. For the blood and skin samples, reverse transcription of TCR RNA was done with SuperScript IV along with alpha and beta constant region primers. An oligonucleotide carrying the Illumina SP2 primer and a UMI was ligated to the cDNA 3' end using T4 RNA ligase 1. The 12-nucleotide UMI was composed of two random hexamers separated by an eight-base spacer, which was included to prevent hairpin formation. From the second PCR onward, the TCR alpha and beta chain libraries were handled separately, and dual indexing was used for multiplexing. After pooling, the indexed libraries were analyzed by capillary electrophoresis and sequenced on either an Illumina MiSeq or NextSeq. PhiX DNA at roughly 4.5-8% was added to the libraries to raise base diversity and improve cluster recognition. Under the source paper's analysis protocol: UMIs were extracted from read 2 by Demultiplexor and combined with the TCR sequence from read 1, and reads were split according to sample indices. Decombinator identified V and J genes and V-J junctions, assigning each TCR a five-part identifier including V and J deletions. Collapsinator used UMIs to correct sequencing errors and PCR amplification heterogeneity, yielding UMI-based abundance per TCR. CDR3Translator converted identifiers to nucleotide sequence, translated to amino acids, and extracted CDR3 regions using terminal motifs. Error-corrected alpha and beta TCR counts from blood and skin were compared after normalization to input RNA amount. TCRdb passed the public sequencing reads through fastp at Q25 and MiXCR, retaining productive beta sequences. Identical CDR3 proteins give one entry, which carries the most common genes and DNA. The authors' filters were not applied to this entry. For this sample the table gives about 25,000 distinct CDR3 sequences, of which 5.2% were detected only once. The ten largest clones represent approximately 7% of the sample.

Paper-wide results and their limitations: The RNA-based method was acknowledged as potentially sensitive to TCR transcript changes with T cell activation and differentiation.

V ends up 1 base short and J 5 bases short, with an unmatched junction base count of 1. CDR1 SGHTA and CDR2 FQGNSA are derived from the germline V gene. Measured from the cysteine to the phenylalanine, the CDR3 is 13 residues long. Only the CDR3 part of the read is kept: 39 bases, read in frame from the first base. The study described a robust, sensitive protocol for amplifying, sequencing and analyzing TCRs, using 3' ligation of a UMI-containing oligonucleotide to TCR cDNA. For whole blood analysis, roughly 2.4 ml of peripheral blood was drawn from adult healthy volunteers into Tempus tubes, and RNA was extracted according to the manufacturer's instructions. Total RNA, without cell sorting, was DNase treated with RQ1 DNase before reverse transcription, targeting 1 to 1000 ng input. Libraries were prepared from skin biopsies and whole blood to test how robust the pipeline was in samples where T cells are a minority population.

The V and J segments used are TRBV7-2 and TRBJ2-7, and TRBD2 matches 8 of the central bases. The receptor was derived from an adult in good health. Sequencing used blood. The DNA sequence follows: TGTGCCAGCAGCTTAGGGACTAGCAACGAGCAGTACTTC. Translated, it gives CASSLGTSNEQYF.